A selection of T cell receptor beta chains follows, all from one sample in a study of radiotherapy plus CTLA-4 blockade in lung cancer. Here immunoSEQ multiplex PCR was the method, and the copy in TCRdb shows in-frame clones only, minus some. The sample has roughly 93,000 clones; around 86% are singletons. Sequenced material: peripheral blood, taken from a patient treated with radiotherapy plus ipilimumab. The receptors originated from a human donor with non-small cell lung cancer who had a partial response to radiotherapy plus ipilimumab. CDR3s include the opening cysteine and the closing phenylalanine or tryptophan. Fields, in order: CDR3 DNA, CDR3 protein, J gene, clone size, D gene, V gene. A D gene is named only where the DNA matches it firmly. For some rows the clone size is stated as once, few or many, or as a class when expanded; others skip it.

DNA: TGTGCCAGCAGCGTTGCCGGAGCCTACGAGCAGTACTTC
CDR3: CASSVAGAYEQYF
J: TRBJ2-7
size: once
D: .
V: TRBV9

DNA: TGTGCCACCAGCAGAGAACGGAGCGGCCAAGAGACCCAGTACTTC
CDR3: CATSRERSGQETQYF
J: TRBJ2-5
size: once
D: .
V: TRBV15

DNA: TGTGCCAGCAGCTTAAAAGTTTTCGGGTCCCAAGAGACCCAGTACTTC
CDR3: CASSLKVFGSQETQYF
J: TRBJ2-5
size: .
D: .
V: TRBV7-8

DNA: TGTGCCAGCAGTTCACTACGGTCCCCGGCCGAGACCCAGTACTTC
CDR3: CASSSLRSPAETQYF
J: TRBJ2-5
size: .
D: .
V: TRBV28

DNA: TGTGCCAGCAGCTTATATTCCGGGAGGTGGGAGACCCAGTACTTC
CDR3: CASSLYSGRWETQYF
J: TRBJ2-5
size: .
D: TRBD2
V: TRBV7-3

DNA: TGTGCCAGCAGCGTAATGAATAGGGCGAGGGACAATGAGCAGTTCTTC
CDR3: CASSVMNRARDNEQFF
J: TRBJ2-1
size: .
D: .
V: TRBV9

DNA: TGCGCCAGCTCTTCCGGGACAGGGGGCTACGAGCAGTACTTC
CDR3: CASSSGTGGYEQYF
J: TRBJ2-7
size: .
D: TRBD1
V: TRBV5-1

DNA: TGTGCCAGCAGTTTAGGGCAGCAGGCCTACGAGCAGTACTTC
CDR3: CASSLGQQAYEQYF
J: TRBJ2-7
size: .
D: .
V: TRBV27

DNA: TGTGCCAGCAGCGTAGATATAGGTCCAGGGGGCTACTATGGCTACACCTTC
CDR3: CASSVDIGPGGYYGYTF
J: TRBJ1-2
size: once
D: TRBD1
V: TRBV9

DNA: TGCGCCAGCAGCCTGGATGGGACAGGGGGCTCCTACAATGAGCAGTTCTTC
CDR3: CASSLDGTGGSYNEQFF
J: TRBJ2-1
size: .
D: TRBD1
V: TRBV5-1

DNA: TGCGCCAGCAGCGTCGGGACTAGCCCCGATACGCAGTATTTT
CDR3: CASSVGTSPDTQYF
J: TRBJ2-3
size: .
D: TRBD2
V: TRBV5-1

DNA: TGCGCCAGCAGCCAAGATGGGGCTAGCGACTACGAGCAGTACTTC
CDR3: CASSQDGASDYEQYF
J: TRBJ2-7
size: .
D: .
V: TRBV11-2

DNA: TGCGCCAGCAGCCTAGGACACAGCACAGATACGCAGTATTTT
CDR3: CASSLGHSTDTQYF
J: TRBJ2-3
size: medium-sized
D: .
V: TRBV5-1

DNA: TGTGCCAGCAGCCGGGCCCCCACGGGAGGGCCTTCAGATACGCAGTATTTT
CDR3: CASSRAPTGGPSDTQYF
J: TRBJ2-3
size: .
D: TRBD2
V: TRBV7-6

DNA: TGTGCCTGGAGTGCTTATGGGAGAGGCGGCACAGATACGCAGTATTTT
CDR3: CAWSAYGRGGTDTQYF
J: TRBJ2-3
size: few
D: .
V: TRBV30

DNA: TGTGCCAGCAGCCCTAGGACTAGCGGGAGTGGTACAGATACGCAGTATTTT
CDR3: CASSPRTSGSGTDTQYF
J: TRBJ2-3
size: .
D: TRBD2
V: TRBV7-3

DNA: TGTGCCAGCAATATCTACCAAGAGACCCAGTACTTC
CDR3: CASNIYQETQYF
J: TRBJ2-5
size: .
D: .
V: TRBV2

DNA: TGTGCCAGCAGTTCCTTCGGACAGGGGGCGTCCTACGAGCAGTACTTC
CDR3: CASSSFGQGASYEQYF
J: TRBJ2-7
size: few
D: TRBD1
V: TRBV6-5

DNA: TGTGCCAGCAGTTACTCGACAGGGGGTTTTAATGAGCAGTTCTTC
CDR3: CASSYSTGGFNEQFF
J: TRBJ2-1
size: few
D: TRBD1
V: TRBV6-5

DNA: TGCGCCAGCAGCTTGGCTTACACCGGGGAGCTGTTTTTT
CDR3: CASSLAYTGELFF
J: TRBJ2-2
size: .
D: .
V: TRBV5-1

DNA: TGTGCCAGCTCACGATCCGGGACAGGGTTTTACGAGCAGTACTTC
CDR3: CASSRSGTGFYEQYF
J: TRBJ2-7
size: .
D: TRBD1
V: TRBV18

DNA: TGTGCCAGCAGCCTTGCCGGGGGGTACGAGCAGTACTTC
CDR3: CASSLAGGYEQYF
J: TRBJ2-7
size: .
D: TRBD2
V: TRBV2

DNA: TGTGCCAGCAAAACGGTCCACGAGCAGTACTTC
CDR3: CASKTVHEQYF
J: TRBJ2-7
size: .
D: .
V: TRBV6-5

DNA: TGTGCCAGCAGTTACCCGACAGGGGGCTCAGAGACCCAGTACTTC
CDR3: CASSYPTGGSETQYF
J: TRBJ2-5
size: .
D: TRBD1
V: TRBV6-5

DNA: TGCGCCAGCAGCCTCGACAGTCTCTCTGGAAACACCATATATTTT
CDR3: CASSLDSLSGNTIYF
J: TRBJ1-3
size: once
D: .
V: TRBV5-1

DNA: TGTGCCAGCAGCTTAGACCGGACTAGCGGGAGTCTCCTAACAGATACGCAGTATTTT
CDR3: CASSLDRTSGSLLTDTQYF
J: TRBJ2-3
size: few
D: TRBD2
V: TRBV13

DNA: TGTGCCAGCGACAGGGATCGAAACATTCAGTACTTC
CDR3: CASDRDRNIQYF
J: TRBJ2-4
size: .
D: TRBD1
V: TRBV6-1

DNA: TGTGCCAGCAGCTTGGGGCGGCGGGGGCCCTACGAGCAGTACTTC
CDR3: CASSLGRRGPYEQYF
J: TRBJ2-7
size: .
D: .
V: TRBV5-4

DNA: TGTGCCAGCAGCTCGACGGACAGGATATACAACGAGCAGTACTTC
CDR3: CASSSTDRIYNEQYF
J: TRBJ2-7
size: once
D: TRBD1
V: TRBV7-9

DNA: TGTGCCAGCATTAGTGGGGCGGAGAACCAGCCCCAGCATTTT
CDR3: CASISGAENQPQHF
J: TRBJ1-5
size: .
D: .
V: TRBV28

DNA: TGTGCCATGGGGGGGGGCACAGATACGCAGTATTTT
CDR3: CAMGGGTDTQYF
J: TRBJ2-3
size: few
D: TRBD2
V: TRBV10-3

DNA: TGCGCCAGCAGCCCGACTAGCGGGAATGGTGAGACCCAGTACTTC
CDR3: CASSPTSGNGETQYF
J: TRBJ2-5
size: .
D: TRBD2
V: TRBV4-1

DNA: TGTGCCAGCAGTGTAACTTCTAACTATGGCTACACCTTC
CDR3: CASSVTSNYGYTF
J: TRBJ1-2
size: .
D: .
V: TRBV6-1

DNA: TGTGCCAGCTCACCAGGCGGGGGACTGGGAGAGACCCAGTACTTC
CDR3: CASSPGGGLGETQYF
J: TRBJ2-5
size: .
D: TRBD2
V: TRBV18

DNA: TGTGCCTGGAGTACTTACAGGGGTGGGGACTATGGCTACACCTTC
CDR3: CAWSTYRGGDYGYTF
J: TRBJ1-2
size: .
D: TRBD1
V: TRBV30

DNA: TGTGCCAGCAGCGTCCTAGCGGGAGGGGAAGAGACCCAGTACTTC
CDR3: CASSVLAGGEETQYF
J: TRBJ2-5
size: few
D: TRBD2
V: TRBV7-7

DNA: TGTGCCAGCAGCGACAGGGATGGAGTGGAGGGCTACACCTTC
CDR3: CASSDRDGVEGYTF
J: TRBJ1-2
size: .
D: TRBD1
V: TRBV7-3

DNA: TGTGCCAGCAGCGTAGAACCAGGGGGAGCGTATGGCTACACCTTC
CDR3: CASSVEPGGAYGYTF
J: TRBJ1-2
size: once
D: TRBD1
V: TRBV9

DNA: TGTGCCAGCAGCGTACGAGGGGGATCAGATACGCAGTATTTT
CDR3: CASSVRGGSDTQYF
J: TRBJ2-3
size: .
D: .
V: TRBV9

DNA: TGTGCCACCCCTCATATGATGAGGACAGGGCTCAATCAGCCCCAGCATTTT
CDR3: CATPHMMRTGLNQPQHF
J: TRBJ1-5
size: .
D: .
V: TRBV21-1

DNA: TGTGCCAGCAGCTTAACAGCGGGAGTAGTAAATGAGCAGTTCTTC
CDR3: CASSLTAGVVNEQFF
J: TRBJ2-1
size: .
D: TRBD2
V: TRBV7-3

DNA: TGCAGCGTTGAAGCTGGCGGGGAAGAGACCCAGTACTTC
CDR3: CSVEAGGEETQYF
J: TRBJ2-5
size: .
D: .
V: TRBV29-1

DNA: TGTGCCAGCAGCAATTTTGGGAGCGGGGGCTACACCTTC
CDR3: CASSNFGSGGYTF
J: TRBJ1-2
size: .
D: .
V: TRBV7-2

DNA: TGTGCCAGCAGCTTAGCAGGGGGGGGGCCAGATACGCAGTATTTT
CDR3: CASSLAGGGPDTQYF
J: TRBJ2-3
size: .
D: .
V: TRBV7-9

DNA: TGTGCCAGTAGCCCCAGGGGGAGACGGGATCAGCCCCAGCATTTT
CDR3: CASSPRGRRDQPQHF
J: TRBJ1-5
size: few
D: TRBD1
V: TRBV19

DNA: TGTGCCAGCACAACTAGCGGGAGTAACTTAGATACGCAGTATTTT
CDR3: CASTTSGSNLDTQYF
J: TRBJ2-3
size: once
D: TRBD2
V: TRBV27

DNA: TGCGCCAGCAGCCAAGAGGAGGGCGGGACAGGGTTCTACGAGCAGTACTTC
CDR3: CASSQEEGGTGFYEQYF
J: TRBJ2-7
size: .
D: TRBD1
V: TRBV4-1

DNA: TGTGCCAGCAGCCAAGGCGCAGGGGGAGATCAGCCCCAGCATTTT
CDR3: CASSQGAGGDQPQHF
J: TRBJ1-5
size: few
D: TRBD1
V: TRBV4-2

DNA: TGTGCCAGCAGTTCCCAACTAGCGCTAAGCACAGATACGCAGTATTTT
CDR3: CASSSQLALSTDTQYF
J: TRBJ2-3
size: .
D: TRBD2
V: TRBV28